What follows are 22 T cell receptor beta chains derived from one specimen sequenced in a study of shared clonotypes between healthy human individuals. Only in-frame clones appear in the TCRdb table, and some are missing; sequencing was by immunoSEQ multiplex PCR. The sample has about 480,000 clones; nearly 80% are singletons. The sample taken for sequencing was PBMCs. These receptors were collected from a woman aged 40 to 50 in good health. Some clones in this sample may be carry-over from other donors' samples.

The CDR3 protein is CASSQDQYEQYF. CDR3 nucleotides: TGTGCCAGCAGCCAAGATCAGTACGAGCAGTACTTC. The rearrangement uses TRBV4-2 and TRBJ2-7; unclear D gene. CDR1 is LGHNA, CDR2 YNFKEQ, per germline. This CDR3 contains 12 residues. Trimming took 0 bases from V and 4 from J, leaving 4 bases between them.

The chain is built from TRBV18 and TRBJ2-5, with D maybe TRBD2 (5 bases). Germline lookup yields CDR1 KGHSH and CDR2 LQKENI. Trimming cost V 3 bases and J 2 bases, with 13 bases left between them. CDR3 length equals 15 residues. The CDR3 loop reads CASSPLGLDQETQYF. In DNA, the CDR3 is TGTGCCAGCTCACCCCTAGGACTGGATCAAGAGACCCAGTACTTC.

This clone has a handful of counts. The J gene is TRBJ1-5, the V gene TRBV2, with TRBD1 as a possible D gene (6 bases). CDR1 SNHLY and CDR2 FYNNEI come from the germline V gene. V was cut by 7 bases and J by 5 bases, with 24 bases left in between. CDR3 size: 17 residues. CDR3 in amino acids: CASTGGAGRQGDQPQHF. CDR3 DNA sequence: TGTGCCAGCACGGGGGGCGCTGGGAGGCAGGGAGATCAGCCCCAGCATTTT.

The chain combines TRBV10-3 with TRBJ2-1; the match to TRBD1 covers 11 bases. The V gene end was trimmed by 10 bases and the J gene end by 7 bases; junction bases not matched to a gene: 9. This CDR3 has 14 amino acids. CDR1 and CDR2 (germline): ENHRY, SYGVKD. CDR3: CATNTGQGVNEQFF. As DNA, the CDR3 is TGTGCCACCAACACGGGACAGGGGGTGAATGAGCAGTTCTTC.

The table lists this clone with a few counts. This chain uses TRBV4-3 with TRBJ2-5; D gene unclear. This CDR3 has 15 amino acids. Looked up from germline, CDR1 is LGHNA and CDR2 is YSLEER. The V gene lost 0 bases and the J gene lost 4 bases, with 12 bases spanning the gap. The CDR3 DNA sequence: TGCGCCAGCAGCCAAGATTCGTACGCAGGAGAGACCCAGTACTTC. Residues: CASSQDSYAGETQYF.

In its sample, this clone was seen once. This rearrangement joins TRBV29-1 to TRBJ2-1; 10 nucleotides align to TRBD2. With 7 bases clipped from V and 2 bases from J, the junction kept 5 bases outside the gene matches. Germline V lookup: CDR1 SQVTM, CDR2 ANQGSEA. The CDR3 sequence is 14 residues long. The CDR3, as DNA: TGCAGCGCCCTAGCGGGAGCGGCCTACAATGAGCAGTTCTTC. As protein: CSALAGAAYNEQFF.

The CDR3 sequence is CASSLQGPSYNEQFF. The CDR3, as DNA: TGCGCCAGCAGCTTACAGGGACCCTCCTACAATGAGCAGTTCTTC. This chain uses TRBV5-1 with TRBJ2-1, with D perhaps TRBD1 (6 bases). Trimming pared 2 bases from V and 0 bases from J, leaving 9 bases between. Germline V gives CDR1 SGHRS, CDR2 YFSETQ. This CDR3 region has 15 residues.

A word on this clone: The same CDR3 also results from other DNA sequences found in this sample. The chain recombines TRBV7-2 with TRBJ2-1; TRBD2 aligns across 11 bases. This CDR3 spans 15 amino acids. Germline V gene sequence: CDR1 SGHTA, CDR2 FQGNSA. The trim removed 4 bases at V and 3 bases at J, leaving 2 bases unmatched. The CDR3 DNA sequence: TGTGCCAGCAGCTCCGGGACTAGCGGCTACAATGAGCAGTTCTTC. It yields the protein CASSSGTSGYNEQFF.

This chain uses TRBV6-1 with TRBJ1-1, with D perhaps matching TRBD1 (5 bases). Germline V gene data show CDR1 as MNHNS and CDR2 as SASEGT. CDR3 length: 14 residues. Trimming cost V 4 bases and J 5 bases, with 14 bases left between them. The CDR3 nucleotides are TGTGCCAGCAGTGCGACCTGGGAGGGGACTGAAGCTTTCTTT. This gives the protein CASSATWEGTEAFF.

The chain joins TRBV29-1 to TRBJ2-1; the D gene could be TRBD1 or TRBD2 (6 bases each). This CDR3 contains 14 residues. Germline V gene lookup returns CDR1 SQVTM and CDR2 ANQGSEA. Trimming pared 4 bases from V and 7 bases from J, leaving 17 bases between. The CDR3 DNA reads as TGCAGCGTTGCCTCGGGGGCGGTATTGAATGAGCAGTTCTTC. As protein: CSVASGAVLNEQFF.

This clone was seen a few times. The chain uses TRBV7-3 and TRBJ2-2; the D gene is possibly TRBD2 (5 bases). Trimming took 5 bases from V and 8 from J, leaving 15 bases between them. CDR3 length equals 14 residues. Germline assignment: CDR1 SGHTA and CDR2 FQGTGA. DNA for the CDR3: TGTGCCAGCAGCACAAAAAGCGGTTCTGGGGAGCTGTTTTTT. Translation: CASSTKSGSGELFF.

The rearrangement uses TRBV11-2 and TRBJ2-5; no definite D call. The J call could be wrong; TRBJ2-7 is a better fit for the DNA end. Germline CDR1 and CDR2: SGHAT and FQNNGV. The CDR3 is 15 residues long. CDR3 amino acids: CASSFLRYSPYEQYF. The CDR3 nucleotides are TGTGCCAGCAGTTTCCTCCGCTACTCACCCTACGAGCAGTACTTC.

This clone has just a few counts. The genes are TRBV10-3 and TRBJ1-1; D is unclear. Germline V gene data show CDR1 as ENHRY and CDR2 as SYGVKD. The germline V and J ends were trimmed by 3 bases and 3 bases, with 14 bases remaining between them. CDR3 length: 15 amino acids. CDR3 sequence reads: CAISELGGYDTEAFF. The CDR3 nucleotides read TGTGCCATCAGTGAACTGGGAGGTTACGACACTGAAGCTTTCTTT.

The chain links TRBV5-1 to TRBJ2-1, with 9 bases matching TRBD2. CDR3 length equals 16 residues. Germline values: CDR1 SGHRS, CDR2 YFSETQ. V shed 0 bases and J 7 bases; nucleotides not matched to a gene: 8. The CDR3 reads CASSLGAGGIRNEQFF. In DNA, the CDR3 is TGCGCCAGCAGCTTGGGGGCGGGAGGGATACGTAATGAGCAGTTCTTC.

This clone occurred once. This sequence joins TRBV6-6 and TRBJ1-2; tentative D call: TRBD1 (5 bases). V lost 5 bases, J lost 5 bases, and 21 bases lay in between. Germline CDR1 and CDR2: MNHNY and SVGAGI (reference sequence). This CDR3 is built from 16 residues. The CDR3 nucleotides are TGTGCCAGCAGTAAACCCCCTGCGGGGGGTAGGTATGGCTACACCTTC. Protein: CASSKPPAGGRYGYTF.

The rearrangement joins TRBV7-2 to TRBJ1-1; the D is unclear. Germline V gene lookup returns CDR1 SGHTA and CDR2 FQGNSA. The CDR3 runs to 13 residues. Trimming removed 5 bases at V and 1 base at J, with 8 bases between. The CDR3 DNA follows: TGTGCCAGCAGCGGTCAACGGAACACTGAAGCTTTCTTT. Translated: CASSGQRNTEAFF.

About this clone itself: Other DNA sequences in the same sample also yield this CDR3. The chain couples TRBV28 to TRBJ1-2; maybe TRBD1 (5 bases). The length of the CDR3 is 15 residues. V was trimmed by 6 bases and J by 0 bases, leaving 14 bases between them. The V gene's germline CDR1 is MDHEN and CDR2 SYDVKM. CDR3 in DNA: TGTGCCAGCAGCAGACAGCTTCACGCTAACTATGGCTACACCTTC. Its translation is CASSRQLHANYGYTF.

This clone was picked up a small number of times. This sequence joins TRBV15 and TRBJ1-4; D possibly corresponds to TRBD1 (5 bases). Trimming removed 0 bases from V and 8 bases from J, with 22 bases in between. The CDR3 has 18 residues. Germline CDR1 and CDR2: LNHNV and YYDKDF (reference sequence). The CDR3 sequence: CATSRDLILWGVQEKLFF. In nucleotides, the CDR3 is TGTGCCACCAGCAGAGATCTAATTTTGTGGGGGGTTCAAGAAAAACTGTTTTTT.

This clone was seen a few times. V usage is TRBV15 and J usage is TRBJ2-3; 7 nucleotides agree with TRBD2. V lost 1 base and J lost 8; bases outside the gene matches: 9. The CDR3 spans 15 residues. Per the germline V gene, CDR1 is LNHNV and CDR2 is YYDKDF (reference sequence). This chain's CDR3 is CATSRAAGPGGTQYF. DNA of the CDR3: TGTGCCACCAGCAGAGCAGCGGGACCCGGGGGTACGCAGTATTTT.

The sample holds one count of this clone. The chain has TRBV6-5 and TRBJ2-7; D might be TRBD1 (6 bases). The germline CDR1 and CDR2 sequences are MNHEY and SVGAGI. V lost 5 bases, J lost 1 base, and 15 bases lay in between. The CDR3 runs to 15 residues. CDR3 loop: CASSKDGTPSYEQYF. In DNA, the CDR3 is TGTGCCAGCAGTAAAGACGGGACACCGTCCTACGAGCAGTACTTC.

The chain uses TRBV5-1 and TRBJ2-1, with 10 bases fitting TRBD2. This CDR3 has 18 residues. CDR1 and CDR2 from the germline V gene are SGHRS and YFSETQ. V trimming: 0 bases; J trimming: 7 bases; junction bases outside the gene matches: 13. The CDR3 protein is CASSLVGAGVSGRNEQFF. In DNA form, the CDR3 reads TGCGCCAGCAGCTTGGTGGGGGCCGGTGTTAGCGGGAGGAATGAGCAGTTCTTC.

The chain is built from TRBV30 and TRBJ2-2, with D tentatively TRBD1 (6 bases). This CDR3 is built from 15 residues. Germline loops: CDR1 GTSNPN, CDR2 SVGIG (reference sequence). V was clipped by 8 bases and J by 6 bases, with 22 bases between them. The CDR3 protein is CAQTHRVNTAGELFF. CDR3 sequence (DNA): TGTGCCCAAACCCACAGGGTTAACACCGCCGGGGAGCTGTTTTTT.